Following are 15 T cell receptor beta chains from one sample sequenced in a study of CD8 T cells in ankylosing spondylitis. TCRdb called the 5' RACE reads again in MiXCR, with one record for every CDR3 protein. The sample includes under 150,000 distinct CDR3 sequences, about a tenth of them seen just once. Sequenced material: blood, either unsorted or a sorted T cell fraction (not recorded which). The source of these receptors is a male donor with ankylosing spondylitis or in good health (not recorded which).

This clonotype was counted many times. The chain uses TRBV5-1 and TRBJ1-2, with unresolved D. CDR1 is SGHRS and CDR2 is YFSETQ in the germline V gene. The CDR3 has 13 residues. V lost 4 bases and J 3 bases, leaving 10 bases between the germline ends. CDR3 nucleotide sequence: TGCGCCAGCAGCGCCGGGCACGACTATGGCTACACCTTC. Protein: CASSAGHDYGYTF.

The gene calls are TRBV6-5 and TRBJ2-5, with 12 positions matching TRBD1. In germline, CDR1 is MNHEY, CDR2 SVGAGI. The CDR3 extends over 17 amino acids. V dropped 0 bases and J dropped 3; count of bases not matched to a gene: 5. The CDR3 loop is CASSYSGDRGREETQYF. CDR3 coding DNA: TGTGCCAGCAGTTACTCTGGGGACAGGGGGCGCGAAGAGACCCAGTACTTC.

This clonotype turned up a few times. The J gene is TRBJ2-1, the V gene TRBV5-1; 8 nucleotides match TRBD2. This CDR3 comprises 15 residues. Germline lookup yields CDR1 SGHRS and CDR2 YFSETQ. The trim removed 1 base at V and 8 bases at J, leaving 8 bases unmatched. The CDR3 bases are TGCGCCAGCAGCTTGAACGGGAGGGCCACGGATGAGCAGTTCTTC. This encodes CASSLNGRATDEQFF.

This clonotype was seen many times. The chain recombines TRBV20-1 with TRBJ2-7; TRBD2 matches 7 bases. This CDR3 region has 13 residues. V lost 1 base and J lost 4; bases outside the gene matches: 4. The germline CDR1 and CDR2 sequences are DFQATT and SNEGSKA (reference sequence). This chain's CDR3 is CSARGGGPYEQYF. The CDR3 DNA reads as TGCAGTGCTAGAGGGGGAGGGCCTTACGAGCAGTACTTC.

This clonotype occurred many times. The chain uses TRBV20-1 and TRBJ2-1; possibly TRBD1 for D (6 bases). V was cut by 8 bases and J by 6 bases, with 17 bases left in between. Germline loops: CDR1 DFQATT, CDR2 SNEGSKA (reference sequence). This CDR3 region has 13 residues. CDR3 region: CSTYREGGNEQFF. The CDR3 nucleotides are TGCAGTACTTACAGGGAAGGCGGCAATGAGCAGTTCTTC.

The gene calls are TRBV25-1 and TRBJ1-1; the D gene is possibly TRBD1 (6 bases). The V gene's germline CDR1 is MGHDK and CDR2 SYGVNS. The CDR3 is 15 amino acids. Trimming shortened V by 10 bases and J by 4 bases, and 22 bases separated the two germline ends. Written as DNA, the CDR3 is TGTGCCACCAGAGAGGCTGGGGGCTGGACCACTGAAGCTTTCTTT. As protein: CATREAGGWTTEAFF.

In its sample, this clonotype is medium-sized. This chain links TRBV20-1 with TRBJ1-2; unclear D gene. The germline gives CDR1 DFQATT, CDR2 SNEGSKA (reference sequence). The CDR3 spans 13 residues. V lost 0 bases and J 4 bases, leaving 9 bases between the germline ends. The CDR3, as DNA: TGCAGTGCTAGAGATCAGGCAGTCTATGGCTACACCTTC. Its translation is CSARDQAVYGYTF.

This clonotype was found many times. The J gene is TRBJ2-2, the V gene TRBV6-5; TRBD1 matches at 8 bases. Trimming removed 2 bases from V and 5 bases from J; junction bases left unmatched: 7. Germline assignment: CDR1 MNHEY and CDR2 SVGAGI. The CDR3 covers 16 residues. The CDR3 is CASSYSGQGNTGELFF. DNA for the CDR3: TGTGCCAGCAGTTACAGCGGACAGGGAAATACCGGGGAGCTGTTTTTT.

The chain couples TRBV11-2 to TRBJ2-5, with 9 bases aligning to TRBD2. There are 14 residues in the CDR3. Trimming cost V 5 bases and J 4 bases; bases outside gene matches: 5. Germline CDR1 is SGHAT and CDR2 is FQNNGV. As DNA, the CDR3 is TGTGCCAGCAGCGCTAGCGGGGACCCAGAGACCCAGTACTTC. Residues: CASSASGDPETQYF.

V and J are TRBV4-3 and TRBJ2-2; D is uncertain. The CDR3 runs to 16 residues. Trimming shortened V by 0 bases and J by 7 bases, and 15 bases separated the two germline ends. Germline V gene data show CDR1 as LGHNA and CDR2 as YSLEER. DNA of the CDR3: TGCGCCAGCAGCCAAGATAAAACGGTCTCGGGCGGGGAGCTGTTTTTT. This encodes CASSQDKTVSGGELFF.

This clonotype was found many times. This chain connects TRBV20-1 to TRBJ2-5; 9 bases fit TRBD1. The germline gives CDR1 DFQATT, CDR2 SNEGSKA (reference sequence). The V segment lost 2 bases and the J segment 4 bases; nucleotides outside the gene matches: 5. The CDR3 runs 14 residues. The CDR3 sequence: CSARRTGVSETQYF. In nucleotides, the CDR3 is TGCAGTGCTAGAAGGACAGGGGTCTCAGAGACCCAGTACTTC.

Ten or more counts support this clonotype. The chain has TRBV5-4 and TRBJ2-7; D may be TRBD2 (6 bases). Looked up from germline, CDR1 is SGHNT and CDR2 is YYREEE (reference sequence). The CDR3 sequence is 14 residues long. The ends were cut back, 9 bases at V and 5 bases at J, with 21 bases in the middle. DNA for the CDR3: TGTGCCACCAAGAGGACGGGAGAAGTGAACGAGCAGTACTTC. Translating gives CATKRTGEVNEQYF.

This clonotype was recorded many times. The chain is built from TRBV12-3 or TRBV12-4 and TRBJ2-5; D not certain. The V gene lost 1 base and the J gene lost 5 bases, with 11 bases spanning the gap. The CDR3 length is 14 residues. Here the CDR3 reads CASSLVLLMETQYF. The DNA for the CDR3 is TGTGCCAGCAGTTTAGTGTTGCTCATGGAGACCCAGTACTTC.

The chain combines TRBV20-1 with TRBJ2-3; 12 bases line up with TRBD2. The CDR3 contains 17 residues. Losses at the gene ends were 5 bases for V and 5 bases for J; bases not matched to a gene: 14. The germline gives CDR1 DFQATT, CDR2 SNEGSKA (reference sequence). CDR3 sequence reads: CSAVKRLAGVIRDTQYF. The DNA for the CDR3 is TGCAGTGCTGTAAAACGACTAGCGGGAGTTATCAGAGATACGCAGTATTTT.

This clonotype was seen repeatedly, ten times or more. CDR3 sequence reads: CSARPNSPLHF. CDR3 sequence (DNA): TGCAGTGCTAGACCCAATTCACCCCTCCACTTT. The rearrangement uses TRBV20-1 and TRBJ1-6; no firm D call. Per the germline V gene, CDR1 is DFQATT and CDR2 is SNEGSKA (reference sequence). The CDR3 is made up of 11 amino acids. Trimming took 2 bases from V and 7 from J, leaving 3 bases between them.